This T cell receptor beta chain was identified during a study of STAT5B mutations in CD4+ large granular lymphocyte leukemia. Study conclusions and caveats: No patients shared main leukemic clonotypes, though roughly 25% appeared at low frequency elsewhere.

Worth noting for this clone: Its antigen is not known.

Germline V gene lookup returns CDR1 SNHLY and CDR2 FYNNEI. This CDR3 is 11 amino acids long. Trimming pared 6 bases from V and 2 bases from J, leaving 4 bases between. Sequencing was at survey level. Using immunoSEQ multiplex PCR, the repertoire was profiled, and TCRdb retains in-frame clones only, with some absent. Of about 34,000 clones in the sample, just under 75% were seen once. The chain is built from TRBV2 and TRBJ2-5, with no clear D. This clonotype was obtained from a human donor in good health. The sample was CD4+ T cells from blood buffy coats. CDR3 amino acids: CASRIQETQYF. For the CDR3, the DNA is TGTGCCAGCAGGATACAAGAGACCCAGTACTTC.